These 20 T cell receptor beta chains originate from one sample sequenced in a study of CD8 T cells in ankylosing spondylitis. TCRdb redid the calling of the 5' RACE reads with MiXCR, one entry per CDR3 protein. The table records 250,000 to 400,000 distinct CDR3 sequences, roughly 11% of them present only once. The source material was blood, either unsorted or a sorted T cell fraction (not recorded which). These receptors all stem from a female donor with ankylosing spondylitis or in good health (not recorded which).

This chain links TRBV30 with TRBJ2-1; D is ambiguous. Trimming stripped 2 bases from V and 7 bases from J, with 12 bases between. Germline CDR1 is GTSNPN and CDR2 is SVGIG (reference sequence). The CDR3 extends over 13 amino acids. The CDR3 protein is CAWSRILANEQFF. Here the CDR3 DNA reads TGTGCCTGGAGTCGGATCCTTGCGAATGAGCAGTTCTTC.

This chain links TRBV5-1 with TRBJ2-2, with 8 bases fitting TRBD1. The CDR3 contains 15 residues. J gave up 3 bases and V 3 bases, and 4 bases lay outside the gene matches. Germline V gene lookup returns CDR1 SGHRS and CDR2 YFSETQ. CDR3: CASSYGQGHTGELFF. The CDR3, as DNA: TGCGCCAGCAGCTACGGACAGGGACACACCGGGGAGCTGTTTTTT.

In its sample, this clonotype was seen many times. This chain connects TRBV9 to TRBJ2-5; TRBD1 matches at 10 bases. The germline CDR1 and CDR2 sequences are SGDLS and YYNGEE. This CDR3 has 15 residues. J gave up 4 bases and V 4 bases, and 7 bases lay outside the gene matches. This chain's CDR3 is CASSSGDRGSETQYF. The CDR3 nucleotides are TGTGCCAGCAGCTCAGGGGACAGGGGTTCAGAGACCCAGTACTTC.

This clonotype was seen many times. The V and J genes are TRBV10-3 and TRBJ2-1, with D maybe TRBD1 (5 bases). The V end was cut by 5 bases, the J end by 0 bases, with 26 bases between. Germline loops: CDR1 ENHRY, CDR2 SYGVKD. The CDR3 sequence is 20 residues long. CDR3: CAISPGWDGYAGRSYNEQFF. The CDR3 DNA reads TGTGCCATCAGTCCCGGATGGGATGGATATGCAGGGCGCTCCTACAATGAGCAGTTCTTC.

At least ten counts were recorded for this clonotype. The rearrangement joins TRBV7-3 to TRBJ2-5, with D possibly being TRBD1 (6 bases). This CDR3 region has 15 residues. Trimming shortened V by 5 bases and J by 3 bases, and 16 bases separated the two germline ends. Germline CDR1 and CDR2: SGHTA and FQGTGA. For the CDR3, the DNA is TGTGCCAGCAGCCCTAGAGGGGGTAATGAAGAGACCCAGTACTTC. It is translated as CASSPRGGNEETQYF.

This clonotype was recorded at least ten times. This chain joins TRBV15 and TRBJ1-1; D is possibly TRBD1 (6 bases). Germline CDR1 reads LNHNV; CDR2 reads YYDKDF (reference sequence). V gave up 1 base and J gave up 7 bases, with 13 bases separating them. The CDR3 extends over 14 amino acids. DNA of the CDR3: TGTGCCACCAGCAGAGCTCTCAGGGGTGGTGAAGCTTTCTTT. Translation: CATSRALRGGEAFF.

The rearrangement joins TRBV15 to TRBJ2-1; D could derive from TRBD1 or TRBD2 (5 bases each). The ends were cut back, 0 bases at V and 1 base at J, with 7 bases in the middle. The CDR3 runs to 15 residues. Germline V lookup: CDR1 LNHNV, CDR2 YYDKDF (reference sequence). In DNA, the CDR3 is TGTGCCACCAGCAGAGATGAGGGGTCCTACAATGAGCAGTTCTTC. Translated, it gives CATSRDEGSYNEQFF. The variable domain in full, completed from reference TRBV15 and TRBJ2-1, reads DAMVIQNPRYQVTQFGKPVTLSCSQTLNHNVMYWYQQKSSQAPKLLFHYYDKDFNNEADTPDNFQSRRPNTSFCFLDIRSPGLGDTAMYLCATSRDEGSYNEQFFGPGTRLTVL.

The rearrangement joins TRBV5-1 to TRBJ2-1, with D perhaps matching TRBD2 (8 bases). Deletions cut 4 bases from V and 9 bases from J, with 23 bases between. This CDR3 region has 16 residues. Germline V gives CDR1 SGHRS, CDR2 YFSETQ. The CDR3 coding sequence is TGCGCCAGCAGCCCCGAAGCGGGGGCCAGGGGGGGTGAGCAGTTCTTC. This encodes CASSPEAGARGGEQFF.

The gene calls are TRBV10-3 and TRBJ2-1; 8 nucleotides match TRBD1. Germline V gene sequence: CDR1 ENHRY, CDR2 SYGVKD. CDR3 size: 15 residues. The V gene end was trimmed by 2 bases and the J gene end by 10 bases; junction bases not matched to a gene: 10. The CDR3 spells CAISEGRGRIGEQFF. The CDR3 nucleotides are TGTGCCATCAGTGAGGGCAGGGGGCGCATCGGGGAGCAGTTCTTC.

This clonotype has a count of ten or more. The chain combines TRBV20-1 with TRBJ2-3, with 8 bases matching TRBD1. The CDR3 is 14 amino acids. Looked up from germline, CDR1 is DFQATT and CDR2 is SNEGSKA (reference sequence). The ends lost 2 bases at V and 5 bases at J; junction bases unmatched: 6. The CDR3 coding sequence is TGCAGTGCTAGACAGGGGGCGCAGGTAGATACGCAGTATTTT. Its translation: CSARQGAQVDTQYF.

This clonotype was detected ten times or more. The V call is TRBV29-1, the J call TRBJ2-7; D not certain. The V end was cut by 4 bases, the J end by 6 bases, with 13 bases between. Germline loops: CDR1 SQVTM, CDR2 ANQGSEA. There are 12 residues in the CDR3. This CDR3 reads CSVVKTATEQYF. The CDR3 nucleotides are TGCAGCGTTGTTAAGACCGCTACCGAGCAGTACTTC.

This clonotype was detected only a few times. This chain connects TRBV4-3 to TRBJ2-1, with a weak D call TRBD2 (6 bases). Per the germline V gene, CDR1 is LGHNA and CDR2 is YSLEER. V lost 4 bases and J lost 7, with 11 bases in between. CDR3 length: 13 residues. CDR3 in DNA: TGCGCCAGCAGCCCCCCGACTAGTAATGAGCAGTTCTTC. As protein: CASSPPTSNEQFF.

This clonotype was counted only a few times. The rearrangement uses TRBV28 and TRBJ2-2; D is undetermined. The germline V gene encodes CDR1 MDHEN and CDR2 SYDVKM. This CDR3 spans 12 amino acids. The V end was cut by 3 bases, the J end by 7 bases, with 6 bases between. The CDR3 is CASSFRGGELFF. CDR3 DNA: TGTGCCAGCAGTTTCCGAGGCGGGGAGCTGTTTTTT.

The rearrangement joins TRBV20-1 to TRBJ2-7; 9 bases line up with TRBD2. CDR1 DFQATT and CDR2 SNEGSKA come from the germline V gene (reference sequence). Trimming removed 0 bases from V and 5 bases from J; junction bases left unmatched: 5. The CDR3 totals 14 residues. This CDR3 reads CSARDRGLAHEQYF. The CDR3 region has the DNA TGCAGTGCTAGAGATCGGGGACTAGCACACGAGCAGTACTTC.

This clonotype was recorded many times. The rearrangement links TRBV10-3 to TRBJ2-2, with 10 bases fitting TRBD2. This CDR3 has 20 amino acids. Germline V gives CDR1 ENHRY, CDR2 SYGVKD. V shed 2 bases, J shed 4 bases, and the junction held 16 bases outside the gene matches. The CDR3 sequence is CAISEAPLGSSGSGTGELFF. The CDR3 nucleotides read TGTGCCATCAGTGAGGCGCCGCTTGGGTCTAGCGGGAGCGGCACCGGGGAGCTGTTTTTT.

Ten or more counts support this clonotype. This sequence joins TRBV12-3 or TRBV12-4 and TRBJ1-6; D is perhaps TRBD1 (6 bases). Between the trimmed V and J ends, which lost 7 bases and 4 bases, there was a span of 17 bases. CDR3 length equals 16 residues. In DNA form, the CDR3 reads TGTGCCAGCACACGAGGGGGAGGGGTATATAATTCACCCCTCCACTTT. It codes for CASTRGGGVYNSPLHF.

In this sample, this clonotype turned up a few times. The gene calls are TRBV29-1 and TRBJ2-7; D gene uncertain. Trimming took 5 bases from V and 1 from J, leaving 18 bases between them. This CDR3 has 15 residues. Germline V gene lookup returns CDR1 SQVTM and CDR2 ANQGSEA. The CDR3: CSVLFVGGPSYEQYF. CDR3 nucleotides: TGCAGCGTTCTATTTGTAGGTGGACCTTCCTACGAGCAGTACTTC.

The sample holds many counts of this clonotype. The J gene is TRBJ2-2, the V gene TRBV7-3; the match to TRBD2 covers 10 bases. V trimming: 5 bases; J trimming: 5 bases; junction bases outside the gene matches: 8. The CDR3 is 16 residues long. Germline CDR1 reads SGHTA; CDR2 reads FQGTGA. The CDR3 here is CASSPSGGLKTGELFF. CDR3 DNA: TGTGCCAGCAGCCCTAGCGGGGGCCTGAAGACCGGGGAGCTGTTTTTT.

This clonotype was counted a few times. The V and J genes are TRBV7-2 and TRBJ1-2; D gene uncertain. In germline, CDR1 is SGHTA, CDR2 FQGNSA. The length of the CDR3 is 16 residues. Trimming cost V 1 base and J 4 bases, with 16 bases left between them. CDR3 loop: CASSLGARNRGYGYTF. DNA of the CDR3: TGTGCCAGCAGCTTAGGGGCCCGAAATCGGGGCTATGGCTACACCTTC.

The CDR3, as DNA: TGCGCCAGCTGCCCAGACCCAGAAGGTGAAGCTTTCTTT. This translates into CASCPDPEGEAFF. The chain links TRBV4-1 to TRBJ1-1; D is uncertain. Per the germline V gene, CDR1 is MGHRA and CDR2 is YSYEKL. Trimming removed 8 bases from V and 7 bases from J, with 17 bases in between. The CDR3 is 13 residues long.